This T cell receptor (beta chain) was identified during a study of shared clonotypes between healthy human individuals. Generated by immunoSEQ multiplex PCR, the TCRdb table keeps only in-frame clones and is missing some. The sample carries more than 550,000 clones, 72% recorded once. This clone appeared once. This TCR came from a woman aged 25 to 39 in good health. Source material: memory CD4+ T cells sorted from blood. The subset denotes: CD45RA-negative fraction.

The CDR3 spells CSVGKVIAHEQYF. The CDR3 DNA reads as TGCAGCGTTGGCAAGGTTATCGCGCACGAGCAGTACTTC. The genes are TRBV29-1 and TRBJ2-7, with unresolved D. The length of the CDR3 is 13 residues. Germline CDR1 SQVTM, CDR2 ANQGSEA. V was cut by 4 bases and J by 5 bases, with 15 bases left in between.